The T cell receptor (beta chain) described here comes from a study of PD-L1 blockade in urothelial cancer. Note on this clone: Its target is unknown.

Produced via immunoSEQ multiplex PCR; TCRdb's table is partial and in-frame only. The sample carries about 130,000 clones, about 82% recorded once. Study-wide findings and caveats: For durable-benefit patients, tumor-associated blood clones expanded more at 3 weeks.

Specified time point: peripheral blood 6 weeks after treatment start. V shed 4 bases and J shed 6 bases, with 15 bases lying between them. The CDR3 loop spans 14 amino acids. Germline CDR1 SEHNR, CDR2 FQNEAQ (reference sequence). This clonotype was sampled from a man aged 45 to 65 with urothelial cancer. This chain uses TRBV7-9 with TRBJ1-2; D is perhaps TRBD1 (5 bases). The sample here was PBMCs, taken around atezolizumab (anti-PD-L1) treatment. The CDR3 region is CASSSGLRKDGYTF. CDR3 sequence (DNA): TGTGCCAGCAGCTCGGGACTACGGAAGGATGGCTACACCTTC. The whole variable domain, remainder taken from reference TRBV7-9 and TRBJ1-2, is DTGVSQNPRHKITKRGQNVTFRCDPISEHNRLYWYRQTLGQGPEFLTYFQNEAQLEKSRLLSDRFSAERPKGSFSTLEIQRTEQGDSAMYLCASSSGLRKDGYTFGSGTRLTVV.